This TCR beta chain was captured by sequencing in a study of cytomegalovirus exposure and HLA in healthy donors. Study findings and constraints: The study put 160 or so TCR beta chains on its list as cytomegalovirus-associated. Rare sequences made up most TCRs, while some public TCRs were found in many donors.

Germline CDR1 SQVTM, CDR2 ANQGSEA. This CDR3 has 12 residues. Trimming cost V 7 bases and J 2 bases; bases outside gene matches: 5. PCR primers comprised 60 Vbeta and 13 Jbeta primers. The method was immunoSEQ multiplex PCR; TCRdb's version includes in-frame clones alone and lacks a portion of them. The listing contains about 34,000 clones. Notes on this clone: Its cognate antigen is unknown.

Sequencing was done on a sample of PBMCs. The chain links TRBV29-1 to TRBJ2-7; 7 nucleotides agree with TRBD1. This TCR came from a woman aged 40 to 50 in good health and CMV-seropositive. CDR3 region: CSGQGDAYEQYF. The CDR3 coding sequence is TGCAGCGGACAGGGAGACGCCTACGAGCAGTACTTC.